Sequencing of this T cell receptor beta chain was carried out in a study of T cell repertoires in cytomegalovirus infection. Turning to the study itself: Based on public TCR beta signatures, there were indications of CMV infection and of a matching HLA type.

With V trimmed by 6 bases and J by 0 bases, 5 bases remained unmatched. The CDR3 has 16 residues. Germline V gene sequence: CDR1 MNHNS, CDR2 SASEGT. This clonotype turned up a few times. Its antigen remains unknown. TCRdb recomputed calls from the reads with MiXCR, one row per CDR3 protein. Of hundreds of thousands of distinct CDR3 sequences in the sample, about 23% were seen once. Study findings and constraints: HLA-C-restricted CMV clonotypes gave the most frequent clonotype in two of eight donors.

This chain connects TRBV6-1 to TRBJ2-1; 10 bases agree with TRBD2. This clonotype originated in a human donor in good health (CMV status not recorded). Some clones in this sample may be carry-over from other donors' samples. Sequenced: CD8+ T cells from PBMCs. In DNA, the CDR3 is TGTGCCAGCAGGGATGGACTAGCGGCCTCCTACAATGAGCAGTTCTTC. Translated: CASRDGLAASYNEQFF.